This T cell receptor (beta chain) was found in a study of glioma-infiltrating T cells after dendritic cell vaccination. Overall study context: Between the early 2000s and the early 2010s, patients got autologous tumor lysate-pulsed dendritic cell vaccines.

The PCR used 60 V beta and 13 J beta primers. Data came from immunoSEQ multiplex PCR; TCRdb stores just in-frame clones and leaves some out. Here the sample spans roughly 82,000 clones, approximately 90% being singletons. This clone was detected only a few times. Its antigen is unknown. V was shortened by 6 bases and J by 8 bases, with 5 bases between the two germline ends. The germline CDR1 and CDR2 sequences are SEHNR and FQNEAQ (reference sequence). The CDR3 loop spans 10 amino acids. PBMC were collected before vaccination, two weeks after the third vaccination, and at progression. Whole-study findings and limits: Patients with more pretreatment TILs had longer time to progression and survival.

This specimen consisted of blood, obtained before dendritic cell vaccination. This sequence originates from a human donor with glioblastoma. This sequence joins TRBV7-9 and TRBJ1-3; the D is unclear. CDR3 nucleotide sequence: TGTGCCAGCAGTCTAGACACCATATATTTT. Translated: CASSLDTIYF.